This TCR beta chain was sequenced in a study of blood T cell repertoires in COVID-19. As for the study in general: Acute-phase and convalescent COVID-19 samples originated in the United States, Italy and Spain. Nucleic acid was either cDNA or gDNA, and it came from T cells, B-cell-depleted T cells, or PBMCs.

In the authors' workflow: The assay estimated nucleated cells by amplifying reference gene primers. The protocol was immunoSEQ multiplex PCR, while the TCRdb copy is restricted to in-frame clones and leaves out a portion. Clone size and the V and J calls come from that table; the DNA yielded D and trimming. The sample has roughly 250,000 clones; about 86% are singletons. V trimming: 4 bases; J trimming: 3 bases; junction bases outside the gene matches: 7. CDR3 length: 15 amino acids. Germline-derived CDR1 and CDR2 are KGHSH and LQKENI. The clonotype was recovered from an older woman with active or convalescent COVID-19. The sample comprised peripheral blood. V gene TRBV18 combines with J gene TRBJ2-3, with 7 bases identical to TRBD1. The CDR3 DNA sequence: TGTGCCAGCTCACTTGTGACAGGGATTACAGATACGCAGTATTTT. Translation gives CASSLVTGITDTQYF. The full variable domain, completed using reference TRBV18 and TRBJ2-3, is NAGVMQNPRHLVRRRGQEARLRCSPMKGHSHVYWYRQLPEEGLKFMVYLQKENIIDESGMPKERFSAEFPKEGPSILRIQQVVRGDSAAYFCASSLVTGITDTQYFGPGTRLTVL.